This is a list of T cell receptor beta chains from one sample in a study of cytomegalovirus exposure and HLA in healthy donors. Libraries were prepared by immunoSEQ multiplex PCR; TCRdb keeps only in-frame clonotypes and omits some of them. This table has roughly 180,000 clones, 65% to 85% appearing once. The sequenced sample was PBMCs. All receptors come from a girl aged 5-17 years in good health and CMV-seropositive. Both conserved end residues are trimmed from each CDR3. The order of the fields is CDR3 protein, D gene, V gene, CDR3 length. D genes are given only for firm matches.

CDR3aa: ASSYRPGTPYEQY
d_gene: -
v_gene: TRBV7-6
len: 13

CDR3aa: SADRAYGYT
d_gene: TRBD1
v_gene: TRBV20-1
len: 9

CDR3aa: ASSNGAGGSTDTQY
d_gene: -
v_gene: TRBV21-1
len: 14

CDR3aa: ASSLQGRTYEQY
d_gene: -
v_gene: TRBV14
len: 12

CDR3aa: ASSQDPTQKETQY
d_gene: -
v_gene: TRBV4-3
len: 13

CDR3aa: ASSSTSGSTGELF
d_gene: TRBD2
v_gene: TRBV7-9
len: 13

CDR3aa: ASSLISQGETQY
d_gene: TRBD1
v_gene: TRBV27
len: 12

CDR3aa: ASRPLAGGPGDTQY
d_gene: TRBD2
v_gene: TRBV11-2
len: 14

CDR3aa: ASSLAGQGETGELF
d_gene: TRBD1
v_gene: TRBV7-8
len: 14

CDR3aa: ASSLGQVNEQF
d_gene: -
v_gene: TRBV7-6
len: 11

CDR3aa: ASSYSGGNTEAF
d_gene: TRBD1
v_gene: TRBV6-5
len: 12

CDR3aa: ASSLGTGKPYEQY
d_gene: TRBD1
v_gene: TRBV7-2
len: 13

CDR3aa: ASSSGTGYGYEQY
d_gene: TRBD1
v_gene: TRBV7-2
len: 13

CDR3aa: ASGLLPGGEGTQY
d_gene: TRBD2
v_gene: TRBV12-5
len: 13

CDR3aa: AWNGGSYEQY
d_gene: -
v_gene: TRBV30
len: 10

CDR3aa: ASSLVPGIEQF
d_gene: -
v_gene: TRBV7-9
len: 11